The 24 T cell receptor beta chains below were found in one sample sequenced in a study of blood T cell repertoires in COVID-19. The protocol was immunoSEQ multiplex PCR, while the TCRdb copy is restricted to in-frame clones and leaves out a portion. This sample has 75,000 to 100,000 clones, with 80% to 90% found just once. Sequencing input: peripheral blood. The receptors come from a woman at least 80 years old with acute or convalescent COVID-19.

This rearrangement joins TRBV5-1 to TRBJ2-2; no clear D. The CDR3 length is 14 residues. CDR1 and CDR2 (germline): SGHRS, YFSETQ. Deletions cut 0 bases from V and 1 base from J, with 4 bases between. The CDR3 spells CASSLGRNTGELFF. The CDR3 DNA reads TGCGCCAGCAGCTTGGGCAGGAACACCGGGGAGCTGTTTTTT. The variable domain in full, with the rest retrieved from reference TRBV5-1 and TRBJ2-2, is KAGVTQTPRYLIKTRGQQVTLSCSPISGHRSVSWYQQTPGQGLQFLFEYFSETQRNKGNFPGRFSGRQFSNSRSEMNVSTLELGDSALYLCASSLGRNTGELFFGEGSRLTVL.

The table lists this clone with a count of one. A junction end diverges from the germline sequence, so it may reflect a read error. The chain employs TRBV4-1 and TRBJ2-4, with 8 bases lining up with TRBD2. This CDR3 contains 16 residues. Germline loops: CDR1 MGHRA, CDR2 YSYEKL. In DNA form, the CDR3 reads TGCGCCAGCAGCCAAGTGGGCCGGGGGGGCGAAAACATTCAGTACTTT. Amino acids: CASSQVGRGGENIQYF.

V is TRBV2 and J is TRBJ2-6, with 9 nucleotides matching TRBD1. Germline trimming cut 5 bases from V and 0 bases from J; bases unmatched to any gene: 5. Germline-derived CDR1 and CDR2 are SNHLY and FYNNEI. The CDR3 consists of 17 residues. The CDR3 bases are TGTGCCAGCAGTCGGGACAGGGACCCCTCTGGGGCCAACGTCCTGACTTTC. Amino acid sequence: CASSRDRDPSGANVLTF.

The CDR3 is CASSYKRGLSNQPQHF. The CDR3 coding sequence is TGTGCCAGCAGTTACAAAAGGGGGCTAAGCAATCAGCCCCAGCATTTT. The chain joins TRBV6-6 to TRBJ1-5; 7 positions match TRBD1. Trimming removed 2 bases from V and 1 base from J; junction bases left unmatched: 5. Per germline, CDR1 MNHNY and CDR2 SVGAGI (reference sequence). CDR3 size: 16 residues.

The CDR3 is CASSLGGRDQETQYF. CDR3 coding DNA: TGTGCCAGCAGCCTCGGAGGGCGGGACCAAGAGACCCAGTACTTC. The chain has TRBV7-3 and TRBJ2-5; a possible D gene is TRBD2 (6 bases). Trimming removed 5 bases from V and 0 bases from J, with 13 bases in between. There are 15 residues in the CDR3. CDR1 SGHTA and CDR2 FQGTGA come from the germline V gene.

This chain uses TRBV5-4 with TRBJ2-7; no reliable D call. V lost 3 bases and J 6 bases, leaving 7 bases between the germline ends. Germline assignment: CDR1 SGHNT and CDR2 YYREEE (reference sequence). The CDR3 totals 11 residues. In DNA form, the CDR3 reads TGTGCCAGCAGCTCTCGTTTCGAGCAGTACTTC. Protein sequence: CASSSRFEQYF.

V is TRBV24-1 and J is TRBJ2-1; TRBD1 aligns across 11 bases. Germline V lookup: CDR1 KGHDR, CDR2 SFDVKD. Germline trimming cut 3 bases from V and 6 bases from J; bases unmatched to any gene: 3. There are 15 residues in the CDR3. The CDR3 is CATSDPGTGGNEQFF. The CDR3 DNA is TGTGCCACCAGTGATCCCGGGACAGGGGGCAATGAGCAGTTCTTC.

The sample holds one count of this clone. This rearrangement joins TRBV23-1 to TRBJ2-5; the match to TRBD1 covers 7 bases. TRBV23-1 is an ORF, and what it does is uncertain. There are 14 residues in the CDR3. The V segment lost 9 bases and the J segment 3 bases; nucleotides outside the gene matches: 10. In DNA form, the CDR3 reads TGCGCCAGGAATTTTACAGGGGCCGAAGAGACCCAGTACTTC. Translated, it gives CARNFTGAEETQYF.

The chain couples TRBV19 to TRBJ1-1; no clear D gene. In germline, CDR1 is LNHDA, CDR2 SQIVND (reference sequence). V was shortened by 1 base and J by 4 bases, with 10 bases between the two germline ends. The CDR3 extends over 14 amino acids. The CDR3, as DNA: TGTGCCAGTAGTATAGTTTTAGTGTCCACTGAAGCTTTCTTT. This gives the protein CASSIVLVSTEAFF. The variable domain in full, with the rest retrieved from reference TRBV19 and TRBJ1-1, is DGGITQSPKYLFRKEGQNVTLSCEQNLNHDAMYWYRQDPGQGLRLIYYSQIVNDFQKGDIAEGYSVSREKKESFPLTVTSAQKNPTAFYLCASSIVLVSTEAFFGQGTRLTVV.

The V gene is TRBV18, the J gene TRBJ1-1, with 7 positions matching TRBD1. This CDR3 has 15 residues. Germline-derived CDR1 and CDR2 are KGHSH and LQKENI. The V and J ends lost 4 bases and 1 base, in that order; junction bases with no gene match: 6. This CDR3 is CASSLRTGPNTEAFF. CDR3 bases: TGTGCCAGCTCACTGCGGACAGGTCCGAACACTGAAGCTTTCTTT.

The rearrangement links TRBV11-3 to TRBJ1-2; possibly TRBD1 for D (5 bases). There are 14 residues in the CDR3. CDR1 is SGHNT and CDR2 is YENEEA in the germline V gene. With 1 base removed from V and 4 bases from J, the gap between germline ends came to 10 bases. The DNA of the CDR3 is TGTGCCAGCAGCTTAGGGGGCATTGCCTATGGCTACACCTTC. Its translation: CASSLGGIAYGYTF.

The chain is built from TRBV3-1 (or the pseudogene TRBV3-2) and TRBJ1-4, with 7 nucleotides matching TRBD1. This CDR3 region has 14 residues. Germline V CDR1 and CDR2: LGHDT, YNNKEL (reference sequence). V trimming: 4 bases; J trimming: 8 bases; junction bases outside the gene matches: 7. CDR3 in DNA: TGTGCCAGCAGCCGCCGACAGGGTTACGAAAAACTGTTTTTT. Protein sequence: CASSRRQGYEKLFF.

This sequence joins TRBV2 and TRBJ1-4; 7 bases fit TRBD1. Germline assignment: CDR1 SNHLY and CDR2 FYNNEI. With V trimmed by 10 bases and J by 5 bases, 13 bases remained unmatched. The CDR3 is 15 residues long. The CDR3, as DNA: TGTGCCACTAGGGTCGACAGGGTTTGGAATGAAAAACTGTTTTTT. This translates into CATRVDRVWNEKLFF.

The V gene is TRBV2, the J gene TRBJ2-7; maybe TRBD2 (6 bases). The CDR3 has 13 residues. The germline V and J ends were trimmed by 5 bases and 6 bases, with 14 bases remaining between them. CDR1 is SNHLY, CDR2 FYNNEI, per germline. The CDR3 nucleotides are TGTGCCAGCAGTCCGGGAGCCGTCTCCGAGCAGTACTTC. It is translated as CASSPGAVSEQYF.

The chain carries TRBV18 and TRBJ2-7; 11 nucleotides agree with TRBD1. CDR3 length: 15 amino acids. V dropped 2 bases and J dropped 3; count of bases not matched to a gene: 3. The germline gives CDR1 KGHSH, CDR2 LQKENI. The CDR3 reads CASSPRDRGYYEQYF. Written as DNA, the CDR3 is TGTGCCAGCTCACCAAGGGACAGGGGGTACTACGAGCAGTACTTC. The whole variable domain, filled in from reference TRBV18 and TRBJ2-7, reads NAGVMQNPRHLVRRRGQEARLRCSPMKGHSHVYWYRQLPEEGLKFMVYLQKENIIDESGMPKERFSAEFPKEGPSILRIQQVVRGDSAAYFCASSPRDRGYYEQYFGPGTRLTVT.

The chain couples TRBV7-9 to TRBJ1-2, with D hard to call. CDR1 is SEHNR, CDR2 FQNEAQ, per germline (reference sequence). This CDR3 contains 15 residues. V was trimmed by 0 bases and J by 6 bases, leaving 14 bases between them. As DNA, the CDR3 is TGTGCCAGCAGCTTAGCCCTCTCCGCCGGGGATGGCTACACCTTC. Translated, it gives CASSLALSAGDGYTF.

This clone showed up many times. The chain joins TRBV9 to TRBJ2-4, with TRBD1 as a possible D gene (5 bases). This CDR3 region has 14 residues. Germline CDR1 reads SGDLS; CDR2 reads YYNGEE. V shed 4 bases and J shed 1 base, with 9 bases lying between them. CDR3 loop: CASSLRQAKNIQYF. CDR3 nucleotide sequence: TGTGCCAGCAGCCTTCGACAGGCCAAAAACATTCAGTACTTC.

This clone was observed a single time. DNA of the CDR3: TGTGCCAGCAGCTCACAGGGGGGGTCCTACAATGAGCAGTTCTTC. Translation: CASSSQGGSYNEQFF. This chain joins TRBV5-7 and TRBJ2-1; possibly TRBD1 for D (8 bases). TRBV5-7 is marked as an open reading frame, function uncertain. V was shortened by 3 bases and J by 1 base, with 11 bases between the two germline ends. This CDR3 has 15 residues.

This clone appeared a single time. One end of the junction does not line up with germline, which may come from a read error. This sequence joins TRBV6-1 and TRBJ1-5; TRBD1 is a possible D gene (6 bases). The CDR3 loop spans 13 amino acids. CDR1 is MNHNS, CDR2 SASEGT, per germline. CDR3 sequence: CASREDRSQPQHF. CDR3 nucleotides: TGTGCCAGCAGGGAAGACAGGAGTCAGCCCCAGCATTTT.

The chain employs TRBV28 and TRBJ1-6; 8 nucleotides align to TRBD1. CDR1 is MDHEN, CDR2 SYDVKM, per germline. V was clipped by 6 bases and J by 7 bases; unmatched bases: 14. The CDR3 sequence is 17 residues long. The CDR3 here is CASRGTGQGASNSPLHF. Here the CDR3 DNA reads TGTGCCAGCAGGGGAACGGGGCAGGGGGCGTCAAATTCACCCCTCCACTTT.

CDR3 in DNA: TGTGCCAGCAGCTTAGCGCAAATCGGGACTGAAGCTTTCTTT. Protein: CASSLAQIGTEAFF. The chain couples TRBV7-8 to TRBJ1-1; D is unclear. V dropped 0 bases and J dropped 5 bases, with 10 bases sitting between them. The CDR3 spans 14 residues. The germline V gene has CDR1 SGHVS and CDR2 FQNEAQ. Full variable domain (remainder filled in from reference TRBV7-8 and TRBJ1-1): GAGVSQSPRYKVAKRGQDVALRCDPISGHVSLFWYQQALGQGPEFLTYFQNEAQLDKSGLPSDRFFAERPEGSVSTLKIQRTQQEDSAVYLCASSLAQIGTEAFFGQGTRLTVV.

The chain carries TRBV18 and TRBJ1-1; perhaps TRBD1 as D (6 bases). The CDR3 is made up of 15 amino acids. Trimming took off 0 bases at V and 7 bases at J, with 15 bases between the two ends. Germline loops: CDR1 KGHSH, CDR2 LQKENI. In DNA, the CDR3 is TGTGCCAGCTCACCACCGGGTACAGGGAGGGTTGAAGCTTTCTTT. Amino acids: CASSPPGTGRVEAFF.

The gene calls are TRBV9 and TRBJ1-1; D may be TRBD1 (6 bases). Germline V lookup: CDR1 SGDLS, CDR2 YYNGEE. The V end lost 2 bases, the J end lost 5 bases, and 19 bases lay between the germline ends. The CDR3 is made up of 16 amino acids. CDR3 DNA: TGTGCCAGCAGCGTGGATCCCGGGCCTAGGGGGACTGAAGCTTTCTTT. As protein: CASSVDPGPRGTEAFF.

The chain is built from TRBV5-1 and TRBJ2-2, with 8 bases lining up with TRBD2. This CDR3 is 17 amino acids long. V lost 4 bases and J lost 7; bases outside the gene matches: 15. The germline V gene has CDR1 SGHRS and CDR2 YFSETQ. Written as DNA, the CDR3 is TGCGCCAGCAGCCTCCGGCCCAGCGGGGGAGGTAACGGGGAGCTGTTTTTT. Its translation is CASSLRPSGGGNGELFF.